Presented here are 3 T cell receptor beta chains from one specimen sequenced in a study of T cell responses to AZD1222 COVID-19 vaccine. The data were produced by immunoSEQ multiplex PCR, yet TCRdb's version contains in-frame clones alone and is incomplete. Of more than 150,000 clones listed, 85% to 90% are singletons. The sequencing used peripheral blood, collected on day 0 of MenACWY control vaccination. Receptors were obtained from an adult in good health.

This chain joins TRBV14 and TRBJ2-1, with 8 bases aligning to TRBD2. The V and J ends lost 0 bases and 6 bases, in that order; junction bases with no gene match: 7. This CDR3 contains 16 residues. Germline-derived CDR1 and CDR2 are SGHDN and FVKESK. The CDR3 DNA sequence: TGTGCCAGCAGCCAAGATAGGGGACTAGTATCCAATGAGCAGTTCTTC. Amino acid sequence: CASSQDRGLVSNEQFF.

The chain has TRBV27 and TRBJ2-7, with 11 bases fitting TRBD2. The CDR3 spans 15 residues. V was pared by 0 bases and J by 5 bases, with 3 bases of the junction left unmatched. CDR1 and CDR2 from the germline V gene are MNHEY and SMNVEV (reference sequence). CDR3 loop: CASSLSLAGGHEQYF. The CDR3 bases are TGTGCCAGCAGTTTATCGCTAGCGGGAGGCCACGAGCAGTACTTC.

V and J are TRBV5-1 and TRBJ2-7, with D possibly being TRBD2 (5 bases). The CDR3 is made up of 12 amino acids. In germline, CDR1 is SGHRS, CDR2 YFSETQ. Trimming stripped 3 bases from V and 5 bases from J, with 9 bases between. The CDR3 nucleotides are TGCGCCAGCAGCTCCGCGGGCCACGAGCAGTACTTC. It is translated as CASSSAGHEQYF.